A single sample gave rise to the 27 T cell receptor beta chains below, sequenced in a study of early T cells in non-severe SARS-CoV-2 infection. A single record per CDR3 protein comes from TCRdb applying MiXCR to the 5' RACE reads. The table records roughly 50,000 distinct CDR3 sequences, roughly 6.1% of them present only once. The specimen was whole blood, collected at baseline. The receptor source for this set is an adult who was a healthcare worker with PCR-confirmed SARS-CoV-2 infection or an uninfected control (not recorded which).

The chain carries TRBV20-1 and TRBJ1-1; D unresolved. Looked up from germline, CDR1 is DFQATT and CDR2 is SNEGSKA (reference sequence). Deletions cut 3 bases from V and 0 bases from J, with 11 bases between. The CDR3 contains 14 residues. CDR3 in amino acids: CSARMNGVNTEAFF. CDR3 DNA sequence: TGCAGTGCTAGGATGAATGGGGTGAACACTGAAGCTTTCTTT.

This clonotype was counted only a few times. The chain couples TRBV28 to TRBJ1-2; D unresolved. Germline lookup yields CDR1 MDHEN and CDR2 SYDVKM. V was pared by 2 bases and J by 2 bases, with 0 bases between. The CDR3 has 11 residues. The CDR3 here is CASSLNYGYTF. As DNA, the CDR3 is TGTGCCAGCAGTTTAAACTATGGCTACACCTTC.

This clonotype was picked up many times. The chain joins TRBV9 to TRBJ2-7; D is uncertain. This CDR3 contains 14 residues. V gave up 4 bases and J gave up 1 base, with 12 bases separating them. Germline CDR1 is SGDLS and CDR2 is YYNGEE. This chain's CDR3 is CASSLLPASYEQYF. CDR3 bases: TGTGCCAGCAGCTTGTTGCCGGCTTCCTACGAGCAGTACTTC.

This clonotype was recorded at least ten times. The chain links TRBV5-6 to TRBJ1-1; D is ambiguous. CDR1 and CDR2 from the germline V gene are SGHDT and YYEEEE. V was cut by 4 bases and J by 0 bases, with 10 bases left in between. This CDR3 has 14 residues. This CDR3 is CASSLDVLNTEAFF. The CDR3 DNA reads TGTGCCAGCAGCCTGGACGTCCTGAACACTGAAGCTTTCTTT.

This clonotype was seen only a few times. The gene calls are TRBV11-2 and TRBJ2-1; D unclear. Per the germline V gene, CDR1 is SGHAT and CDR2 is FQNNGV. Trimming removed 1 base from V and 6 bases from J, with 7 bases in between. The CDR3 is 13 residues long. The CDR3 region is CASSLGPTNEQFF. CDR3 nucleotides: TGTGCCAGCAGCTTAGGCCCAACCAATGAGCAGTTCTTC. The full variable domain, its missing parts supplied by reference TRBV11-2 and TRBJ2-1, is EAGVAQSPRYKIIEKRQSVAFWCNPISGHATLYWYQQILGQGPKLLIQFQNNGVVDDSQLPKDRFSAERLKGVDSTLKIQPAKLEDSAVYLCASSLGPTNEQFFGPGTRLTVL.

This clonotype occurred many times. The chain is built from TRBV6-4 and TRBJ2-1; D is ambiguous. CDR1 MRHNA and CDR2 SNTAGT come from the germline V gene. The CDR3 sequence is 16 residues long. Trimming shortened V by 5 bases and J by 10 bases, and 24 bases separated the two germline ends. CDR3 residues: CASSPSPIVAIGEQFF. The DNA for the CDR3 is TGTGCCAGCAGTCCTAGTCCTATTGTGGCGATCGGGGAGCAGTTCTTC.

The rearrangement links TRBV28 to TRBJ2-5; no clear D gene. V was cut by 3 bases and J by 5 bases, with 10 bases left in between. This CDR3 is 13 amino acids long. CDR1 is MDHEN and CDR2 is SYDVKM in the germline V gene. This CDR3 reads CASSFGPLETQYF. In nucleotides, the CDR3 is TGTGCCAGCAGTTTCGGGCCTCTTGAGACCCAGTACTTC.

This clonotype was picked up many times. The gene calls are TRBV11-3 and TRBJ2-3; D is possibly TRBD2 (6 bases). Germline values: CDR1 SGHNT, CDR2 YENEEA. The CDR3 is 15 residues long. V shed 1 base and J shed 3 bases, with 11 bases lying between them. The DNA for the CDR3 is TGTGCCAGCAGCTTAGGCTCGGGAGAAACAGATACGCAGTATTTT. Translated, it gives CASSLGSGETDTQYF.

The CDR3: CASRRLAGASTDTQYF. CDR3 nucleotide sequence: TGTGCCAGCAGGAGACTAGCGGGAGCAAGCACAGATACGCAGTATTTT. The gene calls are TRBV28 and TRBJ2-3; 12 nucleotides line up with TRBD2. Trimming cost V 6 bases and J 0 bases; bases outside gene matches: 4. This CDR3 has 16 residues. CDR1 and CDR2 (germline): MDHEN, SYDVKM.

This clonotype was detected ten times or more. The junction and the germline gene differ at one end; a read error may be behind it. The J gene is TRBJ2-2, the V gene TRBV11-2; TRBD2 might be the D (5 bases). CDR1 and CDR2 from the germline V gene are SGHAT and FQNNGV. The CDR3 is 15 amino acids. CDR3: CVSSFGLDRTQELFF. CDR3 in DNA: TGTGTCAGCAGCTTCGGACTTGACCGGACCCAGGAGCTGTTTTTT.

This clonotype was counted only a few times. This rearrangement joins TRBV10-3 to TRBJ2-1, with a tentative D call TRBD2 (5 bases). CDR3 length: 13 amino acids. Per germline, CDR1 ENHRY and CDR2 SYGVKD. V lost 7 bases and J 0 bases, leaving 7 bases between the germline ends. Written as DNA, the CDR3 is TGTGCCATCACTAGCACCTCCTACAATGAGCAGTTCTTC. As protein: CAITSTSYNEQFF.

In this sample, this clonotype turned up many times. The junction and the germline gene differ at one end; a read error may be behind it. The chain joins TRBV20-1 to TRBJ1-2; weak D call: TRBD1 (5 bases). Germline V gene sequence: CDR1 DFQATT, CDR2 SNEGSKA (reference sequence). CDR3 size: 13 residues. CDR3 amino acids: CSASAPGLPLILF. In DNA, the CDR3 is TGCAGTGCGTCGGCCCCGGGACTACCTCTTATCCTCTTC.

This clonotype was detected many times. This chain connects TRBV7-9 to TRBJ2-3; D remains ambiguous. Germline V gene data show CDR1 as SEHNR and CDR2 as FQNEAQ (reference sequence). The CDR3 consists of 12 residues. Trimming pared 5 bases from V and 4 bases from J, leaving 7 bases between. CDR3 region: CASSPLADTQYF. The CDR3 coding sequence is TGTGCCAGCAGCCCGTTAGCAGATACGCAGTATTTT.

The rearrangement links TRBV11-1 to TRBJ1-1; D uncertain. V was shortened by 3 bases and J by 3 bases, with 5 bases between the two germline ends. This CDR3 has 12 residues. CDR1 is SGHAT and CDR2 is FQDESV in the germline V gene (reference sequence). Written as DNA, the CDR3 is TGTGCCAGCAGCTTTAGTCACACTGAAGCTTTCTTT. Its translation is CASSFSHTEAFF.

This clonotype was seen many times. The rearrangement joins TRBV7-9 to TRBJ2-1; 7 bases match TRBD2. Germline trimming cut 4 bases from V and 1 base from J; bases unmatched to any gene: 7. Germline lookup yields CDR1 SEHNR and CDR2 FQNEAQ (reference sequence). This CDR3 comprises 16 residues. As DNA, the CDR3 is TGTGCCAGCAGCTGGCCGGGGGGTGCATCCTACAATGAGCAGTTCTTC. This translates into CASSWPGGASYNEQFF.

This clonotype was seen only a few times. The chain has TRBV7-2 and TRBJ2-3; tentative D call: TRBD2 (6 bases). CDR3 length: 14 residues. V was pared by 3 bases and J by 7 bases, with 14 bases between. Looked up from germline, CDR1 is SGHTA and CDR2 is FQGNSA. CDR3 nucleotide sequence: TGTGCCAGCAGCTTCAACCAGGGAGGAAATACGCAGTATTTT. Translating gives CASSFNQGGNTQYF.

This clonotype was observed many times. V and J are TRBV12-3 or TRBV12-4 and TRBJ1-2; possible D gene TRBD1, 6 bases. This CDR3 is 14 amino acids long. With 6 bases removed from V and 5 bases from J, the gap between germline ends came to 16 bases. For the CDR3, the DNA is TGTGCCAGCAGGGACAGCAGAATTAATTATGGCTACACCTTC. Encoded protein: CASRDSRINYGYTF.

This sequence joins TRBV6-6 and TRBJ2-7, with D possibly matching TRBD1 (7 bases). Per germline, CDR1 MNHNY and CDR2 SVGAGI (reference sequence). V was trimmed by 8 bases and J by 1 base, leaving 15 bases between them. The CDR3 runs 14 residues. CDR3 sequence (DNA): TGTGCCAGCCGGGGGACGGACAGGTCCTACGAGCAGTACTTC. Its protein is CASRGTDRSYEQYF.

This chain links TRBV14 with TRBJ2-5; 13 bases match TRBD2. Germline V lookup: CDR1 SGHDN, CDR2 FVKESK. V shed 3 bases and J 1 base; nucleotides not matched to a gene: 2. The CDR3 sequence is 16 residues long. Here the CDR3 DNA reads TGTGCCAGCAGCCAGACTAGCGGGAGGACCCAAGAGACCCAGTACTTC. Translation gives CASSQTSGRTQETQYF. The full variable domain, completed using reference TRBV14 and TRBJ2-5, is EAGVTQFPSHSVIEKGQTVTLRCDPISGHDNLYWYRRVMGKEIKFLLHFVKESKQDESGMPNNRFLAERTGGTYSTLKVQPAELEDSGVYFCASSQTSGRTQETQYFGPGTRLLVL.

This clonotype was counted ten times or more. The chain couples TRBV2 to TRBJ1-3; unclear D gene. The V and J ends lost 2 bases and 0 bases respectively, with 5 bases between them. The CDR3 loop spans 14 amino acids. Germline-derived CDR1 and CDR2 are SNHLY and FYNNEI. In DNA form, the CDR3 reads TGTGCCAGCAGTGAACGGACCTCTGGAAACACCATATATTTT. This encodes CASSERTSGNTIYF.

V usage is TRBV27 and J usage is TRBJ1-1, with unresolved D. Deletions cut 3 bases from V and 1 base from J, with 6 bases between. Germline CDR1 and CDR2: MNHEY and SMNVEV (reference sequence). The CDR3 is 13 residues long. The CDR3 loop reads CASSFRENTEAFF. The CDR3 nucleotides are TGTGCCAGCAGTTTCCGGGAGAACACTGAAGCTTTCTTT.

At least ten counts were recorded for this clonotype. The chain is built from TRBV5-4 and TRBJ2-7; TRBD2 matches at 7 bases. V gave up 4 bases and J gave up 0 bases; unmatched junction bases: 13. This CDR3 comprises 17 residues. Germline CDR1 reads SGHNT; CDR2 reads YYREEE (reference sequence). Here the CDR3 DNA reads TGTGCCAGCAGCGAGGGTCCCTCTGGCGGGAGCTCCTACGAGCAGTACTTC. Encoded protein: CASSEGPSGGSSYEQYF.

This clonotype was counted only a few times. The chain uses TRBV27 and TRBJ1-5; 7 bases fit TRBD1. The CDR3 has 15 amino acids. Losses at the gene ends were 6 bases for V and 1 base for J; bases not matched to a gene: 6. In germline, CDR1 is MNHEY, CDR2 SMNVEV (reference sequence). The CDR3 protein is CASRLRGQSNQPQHF. The CDR3 region has the DNA TGTGCCAGCAGACTGAGGGGGCAAAGCAATCAGCCCCAGCATTTT.

This clonotype was seen many times. The chain carries TRBV27 and TRBJ2-6, with 7 nucleotides matching TRBD1. Germline loops: CDR1 MNHEY, CDR2 SMNVEV (reference sequence). Trimming took 2 bases from V and 3 from J; bases not matched to a gene: 1. This CDR3 comprises 15 residues. The CDR3 here is CASSLDRVGANVLTF. The CDR3 bases are TGTGCCAGCAGTTTAGACAGGGTTGGGGCCAACGTCCTGACTTTC.

This chain joins TRBV15 and TRBJ1-6; 7 bases are a match to TRBD1. The CDR3 is 16 amino acids. After removal of 0 bases from V and 11 bases from J, the junction contained 10 bases not matched to a gene. Per the germline V gene, CDR1 is LNHNV and CDR2 is YYDKDF (reference sequence). CDR3 residues: CATSRDGPGGFTPLHF. CDR3 sequence (DNA): TGTGCCACCAGCAGAGATGGGCCAGGGGGGTTTACACCCCTCCACTTT.

The sample holds many counts of this clonotype. This chain uses TRBV23-1 with TRBJ1-2; D is uncertain. TRBV23-1 belongs to the ORF category, with a function that is uncertain. Trimming shortened V by 5 bases and J by 6 bases, and 10 bases separated the two germline ends. The CDR3 spans 12 residues. The CDR3 bases are TGCGCCAGCAGTTGTGGCGGGCATGGCTACACCTTC. Encoded protein: CASSCGGHGYTF.

V usage is TRBV5-4 and J usage is TRBJ2-1; TRBD1 is a possible D gene (6 bases). Per germline, CDR1 SGHNT and CDR2 YYREEE (reference sequence). Between the trimmed V and J ends, which lost 4 bases and 1 base, there was a span of 15 bases. The CDR3 consists of 16 residues. The CDR3 DNA is TGTGCCAGCAGCCCGGAACAGGGTAGGTCCTACAATGAGCAGTTCTTC. Its protein is CASSPEQGRSYNEQFF.